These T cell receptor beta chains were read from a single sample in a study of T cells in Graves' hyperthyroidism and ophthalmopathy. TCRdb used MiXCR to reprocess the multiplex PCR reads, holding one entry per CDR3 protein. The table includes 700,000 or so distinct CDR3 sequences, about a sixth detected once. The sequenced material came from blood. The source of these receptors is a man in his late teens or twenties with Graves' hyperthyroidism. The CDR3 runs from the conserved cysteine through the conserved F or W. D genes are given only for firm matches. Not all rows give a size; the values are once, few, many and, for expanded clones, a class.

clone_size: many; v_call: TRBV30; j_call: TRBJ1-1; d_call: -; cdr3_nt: TGTGCCTGGGAGATGGCGGGGGAAGGCACTGAAGCTTTCTTT; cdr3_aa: CAWEMAGEGTEAFF
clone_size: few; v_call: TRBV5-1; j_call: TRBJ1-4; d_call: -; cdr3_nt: TGCGCCAGCAGCCTACGGACTAATGAAAAACTGTTTTTT; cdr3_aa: CASSLRTNEKLFF
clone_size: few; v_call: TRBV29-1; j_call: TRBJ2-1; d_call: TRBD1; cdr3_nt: TGCAGCGTTGAACTGACGGACGGGGTTGGGGACAGTAATGCGGGTGAGCAGTTCTTC; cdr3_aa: CSVELTDGVGDSNAGEQFF
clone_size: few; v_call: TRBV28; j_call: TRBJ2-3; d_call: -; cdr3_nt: TGTGCCAGCACCGAGTATAGCACAGATACGCAGTATTTT; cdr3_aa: CASTEYSTDTQYF
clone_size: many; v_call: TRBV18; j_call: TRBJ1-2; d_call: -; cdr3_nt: TGTGCCAGCTCCAACAGCAACTATGGCTACACCTTC; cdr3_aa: CASSNSNYGYTF
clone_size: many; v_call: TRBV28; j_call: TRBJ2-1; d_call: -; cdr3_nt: TGTGCCAGCAGCCAGGGGGGAGGGCCCAATGAGCAGTTCTTC; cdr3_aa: CASSQGGGPNEQFF
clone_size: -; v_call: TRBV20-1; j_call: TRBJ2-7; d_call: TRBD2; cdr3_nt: TGCAGTGGCTTGGTCGGGGGGGCCAAGTACGAGCAGTACTTC; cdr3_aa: CSGLVGGAKYEQYF
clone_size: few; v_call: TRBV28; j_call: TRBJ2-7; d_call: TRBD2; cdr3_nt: TGTGCCAGCTTCGGGAGGGGTGCCTACGAGCAGTACTTC; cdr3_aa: CASFGRGAYEQYF
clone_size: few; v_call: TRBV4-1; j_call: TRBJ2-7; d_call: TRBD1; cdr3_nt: TGCGCCAGCAGCCTGGGGGACAGTCTTAGCTCCTACGAGCAGTACTTC; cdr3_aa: CASSLGDSLSSYEQYF
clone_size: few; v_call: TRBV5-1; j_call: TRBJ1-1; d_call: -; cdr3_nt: TGCGCCAGCAGGAACACGAAGAACACTGAAGCTTTCTTT; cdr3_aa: CASRNTKNTEAFF
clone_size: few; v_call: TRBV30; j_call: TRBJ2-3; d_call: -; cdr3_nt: TGTGCCTGGAGAAGGGGTAGGCTGGCAGATACGCAGTATTTT; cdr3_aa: CAWRRGRLADTQYF
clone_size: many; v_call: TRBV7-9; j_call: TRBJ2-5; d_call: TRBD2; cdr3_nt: TGTGCCAGCAGCTTAGAACGAGCGGGAGGAGAGACCCAGTACTTC; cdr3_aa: CASSLERAGGETQYF
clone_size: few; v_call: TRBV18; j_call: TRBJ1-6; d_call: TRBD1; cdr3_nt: TGTGCCAGCTCACGAGGACAGGGGGCGACTTCACCCCTCCACTTT; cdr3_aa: CASSRGQGATSPLHF
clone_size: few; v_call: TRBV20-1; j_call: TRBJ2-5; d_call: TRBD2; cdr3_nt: TGCAGTGCTCGGACTAGCGGGAGGGTAGGCCCAGAGACCCAGTACTTC; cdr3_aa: CSARTSGRVGPETQYF
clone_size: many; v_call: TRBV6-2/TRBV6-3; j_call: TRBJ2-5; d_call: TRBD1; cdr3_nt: TGTGCCAGCAGTTTGGACAGGGGAAGCGGAGAGACCCAGTACTTC; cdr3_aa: CASSLDRGSGETQYF
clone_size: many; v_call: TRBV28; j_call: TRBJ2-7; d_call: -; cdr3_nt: TGTGCCAGCGATCAGGGCTCCTACGAGCAGTACTTC; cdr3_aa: CASDQGSYEQYF
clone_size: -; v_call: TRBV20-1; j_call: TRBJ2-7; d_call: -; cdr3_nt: TGCAGTGCTAGAGAGCTAGCGTCAAGCTCCTACGAGCAGTACTTC; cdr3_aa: CSARELASSSYEQYF
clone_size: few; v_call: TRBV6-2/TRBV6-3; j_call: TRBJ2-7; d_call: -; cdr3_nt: TGTGCCAGCAGTACGACCAGCTACGAGCAGTACTTC; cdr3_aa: CASSTTSYEQYF
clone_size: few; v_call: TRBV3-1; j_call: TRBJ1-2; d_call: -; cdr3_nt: TGTGCCAGCAGCCAAGTCCCCCGCGATGGCTACACCTTC; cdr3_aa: CASSQVPRDGYTF
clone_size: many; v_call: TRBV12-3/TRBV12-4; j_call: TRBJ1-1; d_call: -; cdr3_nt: TGTGCCAGCAGTTTGAGGGAGCAGAACACTGAAGCTTTCTTT; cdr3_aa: CASSLREQNTEAFF
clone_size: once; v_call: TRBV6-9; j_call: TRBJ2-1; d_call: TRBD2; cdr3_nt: TGTGCCAGCATTAGGACTAGCGGGTGGAACCATGAGCAGTTCTTC; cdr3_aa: CASIRTSGWNHEQFF
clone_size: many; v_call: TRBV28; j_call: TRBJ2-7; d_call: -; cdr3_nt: TGTGCCAGCAGACAGGCACTTTCCTACGAGCAGTACTTC; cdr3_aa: CASRQALSYEQYF
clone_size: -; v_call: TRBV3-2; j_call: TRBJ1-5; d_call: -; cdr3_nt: TGTGCCAGCAGCCACCCCCCCTCAAGGACAGTCTATAGCAATCAGCCCCAGCATTTT; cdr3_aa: CASSHPPSRTVYSNQPQHF
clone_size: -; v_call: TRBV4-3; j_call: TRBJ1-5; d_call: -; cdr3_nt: TGCGCCAGCAGCCACAGGGTTAGCAATCAGCCCCAGCATTTT; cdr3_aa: CASSHRVSNQPQHF
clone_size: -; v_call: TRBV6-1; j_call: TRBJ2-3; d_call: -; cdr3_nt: TGTGCCAGCAGTGAACTTCACAGGGGGGGCCCAGATACGCAGTATTTT; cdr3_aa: CASSELHRGGPDTQYF
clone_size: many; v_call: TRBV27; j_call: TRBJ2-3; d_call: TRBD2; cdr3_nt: TGTGCCAGCAGTTTCCTTTGGAGCGGGGAGATCACAGATACGCAGTATTTT; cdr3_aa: CASSFLWSGEITDTQYF
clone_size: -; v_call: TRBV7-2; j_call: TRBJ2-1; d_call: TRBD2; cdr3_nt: TGTGCCAGCAGCTTAGCGGTTGCGGGAGGCGAGCAGTTCTTC; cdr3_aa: CASSLAVAGGEQFF
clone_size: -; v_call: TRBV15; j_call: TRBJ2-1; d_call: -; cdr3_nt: TGTGCCACCAGCAGAGGTATCAGCGATGAGCAGTTCTTC; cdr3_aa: CATSRGISDEQFF
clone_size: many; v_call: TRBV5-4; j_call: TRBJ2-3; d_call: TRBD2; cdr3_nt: TGTGCCAGCAGCGATAGCGGGAGGATGACAGATACGCAGTATTTT; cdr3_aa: CASSDSGRMTDTQYF
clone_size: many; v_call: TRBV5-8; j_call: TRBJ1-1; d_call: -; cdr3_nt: TGTGCCAGCAGCCGGAGAGGGGGGGAGAACACTGAAGCTTTCTTT; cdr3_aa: CASSRRGGENTEAFF
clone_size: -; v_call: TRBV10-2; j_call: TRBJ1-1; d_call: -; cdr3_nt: TGCGCCAGCAGTGACACAGTGAACACTGAAGCTTTCTTT; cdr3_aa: CASSDTVNTEAFF
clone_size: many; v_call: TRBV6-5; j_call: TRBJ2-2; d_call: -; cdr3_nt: TGTGCCAGCAGTTACAACACCGGGGAGCTGTTTTTT; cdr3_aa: CASSYNTGELFF
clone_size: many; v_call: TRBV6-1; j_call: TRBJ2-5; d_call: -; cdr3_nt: TGTGCCAGCAGTGGCTGGGACCGCCAGACCCAGTACTTC; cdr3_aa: CASSGWDRQTQYF
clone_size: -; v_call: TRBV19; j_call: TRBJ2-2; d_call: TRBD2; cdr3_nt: TGTGCCAGTAGTAACGGACTAGCGGGCACCGGGGAGCTGTTTTTT; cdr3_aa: CASSNGLAGTGELFF
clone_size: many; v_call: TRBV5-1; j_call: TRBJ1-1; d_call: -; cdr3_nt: TGCGCCAGCAGCTTGGGGTCGGACACTGAAGCTTTCTTT; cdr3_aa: CASSLGSDTEAFF
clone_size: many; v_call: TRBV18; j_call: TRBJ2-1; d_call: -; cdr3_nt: TGTGCCAGCTCACCAAGCCGAGCCTACAATGAGCAGTTCTTC; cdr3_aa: CASSPSRAYNEQFF
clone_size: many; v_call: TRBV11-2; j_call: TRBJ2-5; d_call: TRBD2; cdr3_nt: TGTGCCAGCAGCTCACGGACTAGCGGGGACCAAGAGACCCAGTACTTC; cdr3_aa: CASSSRTSGDQETQYF
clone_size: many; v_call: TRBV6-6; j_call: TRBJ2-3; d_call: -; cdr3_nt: TGTGCCAGCAGTTACTCACGGGGGTGGGGTTTGAATACGCAGTATTTT; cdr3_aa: CASSYSRGWGLNTQYF
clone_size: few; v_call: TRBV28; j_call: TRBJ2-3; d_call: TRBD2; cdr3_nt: TGTGCCAGCAGTTTAGCGGGACTAGCGGGAGTCCTCGCTACAGATACGCAGTATTTT; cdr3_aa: CASSLAGLAGVLATDTQYF
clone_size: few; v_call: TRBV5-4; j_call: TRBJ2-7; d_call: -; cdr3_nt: TGTGCCAGCAGCTATGTGATGGAAGGGGAGCAGTACTTC; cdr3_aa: CASSYVMEGEQYF
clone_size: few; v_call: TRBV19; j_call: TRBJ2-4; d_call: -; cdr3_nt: TGTGCCAGTAGTATAGAGATGGGGGCCTCAGCCAAAAACATTCAGTACTTC; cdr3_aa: CASSIEMGASAKNIQYF
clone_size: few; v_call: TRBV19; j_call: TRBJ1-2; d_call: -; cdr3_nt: TGTGCCAGTAGTTGGGACAAAGCCTATGGCTACACCTTC; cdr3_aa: CASSWDKAYGYTF
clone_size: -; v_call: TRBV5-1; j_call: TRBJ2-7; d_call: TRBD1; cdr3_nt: TGCGCCAGCAGACCAACAGGGGGCAGCTCCTACGAGCAGTACTTC; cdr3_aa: CASRPTGGSSYEQYF